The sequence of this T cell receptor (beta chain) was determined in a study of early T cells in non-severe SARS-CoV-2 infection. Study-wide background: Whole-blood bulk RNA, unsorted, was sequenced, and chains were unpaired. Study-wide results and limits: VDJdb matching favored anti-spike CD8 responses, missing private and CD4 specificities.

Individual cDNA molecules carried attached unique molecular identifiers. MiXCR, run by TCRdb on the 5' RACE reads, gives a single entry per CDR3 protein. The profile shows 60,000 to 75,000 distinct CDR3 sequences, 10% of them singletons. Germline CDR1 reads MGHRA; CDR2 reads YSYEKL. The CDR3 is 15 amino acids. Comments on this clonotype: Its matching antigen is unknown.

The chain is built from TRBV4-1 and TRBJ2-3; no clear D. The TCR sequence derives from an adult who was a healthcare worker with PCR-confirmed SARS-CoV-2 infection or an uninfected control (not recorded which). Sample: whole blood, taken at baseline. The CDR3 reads CVSSHPAVSTDTQYF. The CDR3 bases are TGCGTAAGCAGCCATCCGGCGGTAAGCACAGATACGCAGTATTTT.